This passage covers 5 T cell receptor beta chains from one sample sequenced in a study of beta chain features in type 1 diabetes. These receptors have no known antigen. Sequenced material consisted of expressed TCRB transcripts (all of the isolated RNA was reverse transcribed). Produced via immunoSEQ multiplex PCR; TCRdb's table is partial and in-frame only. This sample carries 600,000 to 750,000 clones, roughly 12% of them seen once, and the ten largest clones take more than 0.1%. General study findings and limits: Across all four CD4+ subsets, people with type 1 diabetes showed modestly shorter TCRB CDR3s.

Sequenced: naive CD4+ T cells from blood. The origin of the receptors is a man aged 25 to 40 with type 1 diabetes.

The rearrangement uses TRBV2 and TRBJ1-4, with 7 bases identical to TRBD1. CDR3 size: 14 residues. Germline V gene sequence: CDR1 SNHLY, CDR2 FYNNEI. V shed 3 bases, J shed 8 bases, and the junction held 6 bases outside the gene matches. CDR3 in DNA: TGTGCCAGCAGTGATGCAGGGGGGGAAGAAAAACTGTTTTTT. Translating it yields CASSDAGGEEKLFF.

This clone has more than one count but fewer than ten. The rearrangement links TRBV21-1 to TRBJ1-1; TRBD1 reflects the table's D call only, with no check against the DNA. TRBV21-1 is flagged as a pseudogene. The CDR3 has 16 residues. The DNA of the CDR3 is TGTGCCAGCAGCAAACCAACGGACAAAGGTAACACTGAAGCTTTCTTT. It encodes CASSKPTDKGNTEAFF.

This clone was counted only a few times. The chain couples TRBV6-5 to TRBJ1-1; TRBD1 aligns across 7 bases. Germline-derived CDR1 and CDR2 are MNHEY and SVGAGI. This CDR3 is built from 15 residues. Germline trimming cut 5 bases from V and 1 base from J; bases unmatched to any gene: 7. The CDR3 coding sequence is TGTGCCAGCAGTACCCGGACAGGCACGAACACTGAAGCTTTCTTT. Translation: CASSTRTGTNTEAFF.

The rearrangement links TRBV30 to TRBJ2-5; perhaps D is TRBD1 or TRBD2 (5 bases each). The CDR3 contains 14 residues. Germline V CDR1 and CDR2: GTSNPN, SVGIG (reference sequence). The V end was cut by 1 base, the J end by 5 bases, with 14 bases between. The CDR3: CAWSAPGRRETQYF. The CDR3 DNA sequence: TGTGCCTGGAGTGCGCCGGGACGGAGGGAGACCCAGTACTTC.

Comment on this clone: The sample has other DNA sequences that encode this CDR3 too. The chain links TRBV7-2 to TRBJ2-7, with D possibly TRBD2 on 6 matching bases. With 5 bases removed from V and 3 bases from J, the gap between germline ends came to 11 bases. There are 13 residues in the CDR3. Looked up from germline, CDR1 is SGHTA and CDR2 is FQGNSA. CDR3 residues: CASSPSGFYEQYF. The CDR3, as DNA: TGTGCCAGCAGCCCGAGCGGGTTCTACGAGCAGTACTTC. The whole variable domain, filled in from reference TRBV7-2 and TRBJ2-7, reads GAGVSQSPSNKVTEKGKDVELRCDPISGHTALYWYRQSLGQGLEFLIYFQGNSAPDKSGLPSDRFSAERTGGSVSTLTIQRTQQEDSAVYLCASSPSGFYEQYFGPGTRLTVT.